This entry lists 29 T cell receptor beta chains sequenced from one sample in a study of type 1 regulatory T cells. These receptors have no identified antigens. TCRdb passed the reads through MiXCR, listing each CDR3 protein once. The repertoire holds approximately 21,000 distinct CDR3 sequences, with about half as singletons. Input material: cultured T cells, either the whole culture or a sorted T cell fraction (not recorded which). These TCRs come from a human donor in good health.

As regards this clonotype: A much larger clone lies one base from this, so it may be a read error. V usage is TRBV20-1 and J usage is TRBJ2-5, with 8 bases matching TRBD2. Germline V gene sequence: CDR1 DFQATT, CDR2 SNEGSKA (reference sequence). The CDR3 is 17 amino acids. Unmatched junction bases numbered 14, after V lost 0 bases and J lost 5 bases. CDR3 amino acids: CSARDPPGGMTRETQYF. CDR3 nucleotides: TGCAGTGCTAGAGATCCGCCGGGGGGGATGACTAGGGAGACCCAGTACTTC.

The chain is built from TRBV6-1 and TRBJ2-3; 12 nucleotides agree with TRBD2. Germline CDR1 reads MNHNS; CDR2 reads SASEGT. This CDR3 spans 17 amino acids. V was clipped by 7 bases and J by 3 bases; unmatched bases: 11. CDR3 loop: CASITSGGPWGTDTQYF. The CDR3 DNA reads as TGTGCCAGCATCACTAGCGGGGGGCCGTGGGGGACAGATACGCAGTATTTT.

This clonotype is medium-sized. This chain connects TRBV5-6 to TRBJ1-2; TRBD1 aligns across 9 bases. The CDR3 has 15 amino acids. Germline loops: CDR1 SGHDT, CDR2 YYEEEE. V gave up 5 bases and J gave up 2 bases; unmatched junction bases: 7. This CDR3 reads CASREPGQGNYGYTF. CDR3 coding DNA: TGTGCCAGCAGAGAACCGGGACAGGGAAACTATGGCTACACCTTC.

V gene TRBV19 combines with J gene TRBJ2-2; 9 bases line up with TRBD1. The germline gives CDR1 LNHDA, CDR2 SQIVND (reference sequence). J gave up 5 bases and V 7 bases, and 5 bases lay outside the gene matches. This CDR3 has 14 amino acids. CDR3 loop: CASKRDRVTGELFF. The CDR3, as DNA: TGTGCCAGTAAGCGGGACAGGGTGACCGGGGAGCTGTTTTTT.

The V and J genes are TRBV18 and TRBJ1-5; D gene uncertain. The V gene lost 2 bases and the J gene lost 3 bases, with 5 bases spanning the gap. CDR3 size: 13 residues. Looked up from germline, CDR1 is KGHSH and CDR2 is LQKENI. CDR3 in DNA: TGTGCCAGCTCACCAGGGGTCAATCAGCCCCAGCATTTT. Translated: CASSPGVNQPQHF.

V and J are TRBV5-1 and TRBJ2-7; the D call may be TRBD1 or TRBD2 (5 bases each). Germline V gene data show CDR1 as SGHRS and CDR2 as YFSETQ. Trimming shortened V by 1 base and J by 0 bases, and 17 bases separated the two germline ends. The CDR3 extends over 17 amino acids. The CDR3 DNA is TGCGCCAGCAGCTTGAGCCCTCGGGGCGGAACCTCCTACGAGCAGTACTTC. Translated, it gives CASSLSPRGGTSYEQYF.

This clonotype was seen a handful of times. The V gene is TRBV7-3, the J gene TRBJ2-3; D is ambiguous. The V gene's germline CDR1 is SGHTA and CDR2 FQGTGA. The CDR3 consists of 14 residues. Trimming pared 4 bases from V and 6 bases from J, leaving 14 bases between. This CDR3 is CASSYPVPLDTQYF. In DNA, the CDR3 is TGTGCCAGCAGCTACCCGGTTCCGTTGGATACGCAGTATTTT.

CDR3 loop: CASSQLGEQYF. CDR3 coding DNA: TGCGCCAGCAGCCAGTTAGGCGAGCAGTACTTC. The genes are TRBV5-1 and TRBJ2-7, with D unclear. V was clipped by 4 bases and J by 6 bases, with 8 bases between them. This CDR3 has 11 amino acids. The V gene's germline CDR1 is SGHRS and CDR2 YFSETQ.

The V gene is TRBV5-1, the J gene TRBJ2-3; 9 positions match TRBD2. CDR1 SGHRS and CDR2 YFSETQ come from the germline V gene. J lost 3 bases, V lost 4 bases, and 3 bases had no gene match. The CDR3 is 14 amino acids. The CDR3 coding sequence is TGCGCCAGCAGCGTAGCGGGAGATACAGATACGCAGTATTTT. It yields the protein CASSVAGDTDTQYF.

This clonotype was counted between two and nine times. This chain uses TRBV12-3 or TRBV12-4 with TRBJ2-1, with 11 bases that match TRBD2. V was clipped by 6 bases and J by 8 bases; unmatched bases: 6. This CDR3 spans 14 amino acids. The CDR3 sequence: CASRKTSGGYEQFF. CDR3 in DNA: TGTGCCAGCAGGAAAACTAGCGGGGGCTATGAGCAGTTCTTC.

The chain recombines TRBV20-1 with TRBJ2-3; D ambiguous. The V gene lost 2 bases and the J gene lost 4 bases, with 13 bases spanning the gap. Germline assignment: CDR1 DFQATT and CDR2 SNEGSKA (reference sequence). The length of the CDR3 is 14 residues. The CDR3 DNA follows: TGCAGTGCTAGAAACCCCCAGCCCCCAGATACGCAGTATTTT. Amino acid sequence: CSARNPQPPDTQYF.

The CDR3 sequence: CASSPRDGNQPQHF. CDR3 bases: TGTGCCAGCTCACCTAGGGACGGTAATCAGCCCCAGCATTTT. V gene TRBV18 combines with J gene TRBJ1-5, with D possibly TRBD1 on 5 matching bases. CDR3 length equals 14 residues. Looked up from germline, CDR1 is KGHSH and CDR2 is LQKENI. Trimming pared 3 bases from V and 4 bases from J, leaving 10 bases between.

V gene TRBV2 combines with J gene TRBJ2-4; TRBD2 might be the D (6 bases). Germline lookup yields CDR1 SNHLY and CDR2 FYNNEI. V was cut by 8 bases and J by 3 bases, with 17 bases left in between. The CDR3 loop spans 15 amino acids. The CDR3 loop is CASWAGLRDKNIQYF. Here the CDR3 DNA reads TGTGCCAGCTGGGCGGGGCTCCGGGACAAAAACATTCAGTACTTC. Full variable domain (outside the CDR3, taken from reference TRBV2 and TRBJ2-4): EPEVTQTPSHQVTQMGQEVILRCVPISNHLYFYWYRQILGQKVEFLVSFYNNEISEKSEIFDDQFSVERPDGSNFTLKIRSTKLEDSAMYFCASWAGLRDKNIQYFGAGTRLSVL.

The chain has TRBV2 and TRBJ1-1, with a weak D call TRBD1 (5 bases). The CDR3 has 15 amino acids. V shed 5 bases and J shed 1 base, with 14 bases lying between them. Germline V gene data show CDR1 as SNHLY and CDR2 as FYNNEI. In nucleotides, the CDR3 is TGTGCCAGCAGTCCCAGGGCCATAAGGAACACTGAAGCTTTCTTT. Translating it yields CASSPRAIRNTEAFF.

The J gene is TRBJ2-5, the V gene TRBV6-5, with D perhaps matching TRBD2 (7 bases). The length of the CDR3 is 16 residues. The V end was cut by 2 bases, the J end by 5 bases, with 18 bases between. Germline values: CDR1 MNHEY, CDR2 SVGAGI. CDR3 region: CASSYGARGPWETQYF. In DNA, the CDR3 is TGTGCCAGCAGTTACGGGGCGCGGGGGCCTTGGGAGACCCAGTACTTC.

This clonotype was seen a handful of times. V usage is TRBV7-2 and J usage is TRBJ1-2; D uncertain. Per germline, CDR1 SGHTA and CDR2 FQGNSA. V was clipped by 3 bases and J by 0 bases, with 11 bases between them. CDR3 size: 15 residues. The CDR3 nucleotides are TGTGCCAGCAGCTTCTTTACGTCCTCTAACTATGGCTACACCTTC. This gives the protein CASSFFTSSNYGYTF.

This clonotype was observed once. This sequence joins TRBV15 and TRBJ2-7; D is undetermined. Trimming shortened V by 2 bases and J by 3 bases, and 8 bases separated the two germline ends. CDR1 and CDR2 from the germline V gene are LNHNV and YYDKDF (reference sequence). The CDR3 has 13 amino acids. Here the CDR3 reads CATSRPPHYEQYF. As DNA, the CDR3 is TGTGCCACCAGCAGACCCCCCCACTACGAGCAGTACTTC.

This clonotype was counted only a few times. The chain joins TRBV6-1 to TRBJ1-2; a weak D match, TRBD1 (5 bases). The CDR3 covers 13 residues. Germline lookup yields CDR1 MNHNS and CDR2 SASEGT. V was cut by 10 bases and J by 4 bases, with 16 bases left in between. DNA for the CDR3: TGTGCCACGAAACTACAGGCTACCTATGGCTACACCTTC. Translating gives CATKLQATYGYTF.

This rearrangement joins TRBV7-2 to TRBJ1-6; tentative D call: TRBD1 (5 bases). V shed 1 base and J shed 5 bases, with 12 bases lying between them. Germline assignment: CDR1 SGHTA and CDR2 FQGNSA. CDR3 length: 16 amino acids. The CDR3 DNA reads TGTGCCAGCAGCTTAGTGGGGACCCTTGATAATTCACCCCTCCACTTT. Amino acids: CASSLVGTLDNSPLHF.

This clonotype has a handful of counts. The rearrangement joins TRBV6-5 to TRBJ1-5; D remains ambiguous. The CDR3 runs 15 residues. In germline, CDR1 is MNHEY, CDR2 SVGAGI. Trimming stripped 8 bases from V and 1 base from J, with 15 bases between. The CDR3 nucleotides read TGTGCCAGCCGAATGCGGGCAGAGAGCAATCAGCCCCAGCATTTT. It encodes CASRMRAESNQPQHF.

The gene calls are TRBV7-6 and TRBJ1-2; D ambiguous. The V end was cut by 8 bases, the J end by 9 bases, with 22 bases between. From germline, CDR1 is SGHVS and CDR2 FNYEAQ. CDR3 length: 14 amino acids. The CDR3 nucleotides read TGTGCCAGCCGCAATGGTTGGCCCCCGACGAGCTACACCTTC. This gives the protein CASRNGWPPTSYTF.

This clonotype was seen only a few times. The chain combines TRBV29-1 with TRBJ1-1, with D perhaps TRBD1 (5 bases). This CDR3 comprises 12 residues. Germline V lookup: CDR1 SQVTM, CDR2 ANQGSEA. V lost 3 bases and J lost 1, with 6 bases in between. The DNA for the CDR3 is TGCAGCGTTGATAGGGGGAACACTGAAGCTTTCTTT. Translated, it gives CSVDRGNTEAFF.

In its sample, this clonotype is medium-sized. V usage is TRBV6-1 and J usage is TRBJ2-3, with TRBD2 matching over 7 bases. CDR1 and CDR2 from the germline V gene are MNHNS and SASEGT. This CDR3 contains 15 residues. V lost 11 bases, J lost 4 bases, and 15 bases stayed unmatched. This chain's CDR3 is CAEADTSGVADTQYF. Written as DNA, the CDR3 is TGTGCCGAAGCAGATACCAGCGGGGTGGCAGATACGCAGTATTTT.

V and J are TRBV12-3 or TRBV12-4 and TRBJ2-2, with 8 bases aligning to TRBD1. J lost 4 bases, V lost 6 bases, and 1 base had no gene match. This CDR3 spans 13 amino acids. The DNA for the CDR3 is TGTGCCAGCAGCGGACAGGGCACCGGGGAGCTGTTTTTT. Amino acid sequence: CASSGQGTGELFF.

A few counts support this clonotype. This chain uses TRBV3-1 with TRBJ1-5; D call uncertain. The CDR3 sequence is 14 residues long. The germline gives CDR1 LGHDT, CDR2 YNNKEL (reference sequence). V was pared by 7 bases and J by 3 bases, with 13 bases between. The CDR3 bases are TGTGCCAGCACCCAGCGGGGTACCAATCAGCCCCAGCATTTT. This gives the protein CASTQRGTNQPQHF.

CDR3 sequence reads: CASSLLRAEQFF. DNA for the CDR3: TGTGCCAGCAGCCTATTGCGGGCGGAGCAGTTCTTC. The chain joins TRBV2 to TRBJ2-1, with D possibly matching TRBD2 (5 bases). V lost 6 bases and J 10 bases, leaving 13 bases between the germline ends. CDR3 length: 12 residues. The V gene's germline CDR1 is SNHLY and CDR2 FYNNEI.

The V and J genes are TRBV6-1 and TRBJ2-1; TRBD1 agrees at 10 bases. The germline V gene has CDR1 MNHNS and CDR2 SASEGT. With 6 bases clipped from V and 8 bases from J, the junction kept 13 bases outside the gene matches. This CDR3 contains 16 residues. Here the CDR3 reads CASSGLGQGDPHEQFF. CDR3 nucleotides: TGTGCCAGCAGCGGACTAGGACAGGGGGACCCCCATGAGCAGTTCTTC.

The CDR3 sequence: CATSDLGQKEETQYF. The CDR3 region has the DNA TGTGCCACCAGTGATTTGGGCCAAAAGGAGGAGACCCAGTACTTC. The chain combines TRBV24-1 with TRBJ2-5, with D hard to call. Per the germline V gene, CDR1 is KGHDR and CDR2 is SFDVKD. V was cut by 0 bases and J by 5 bases, with 12 bases left in between. The CDR3 consists of 15 residues.

At least ten counts were recorded for this clonotype. This chain links TRBV18 with TRBJ2-1, with 8 bases that match TRBD2. The CDR3 extends over 16 amino acids. J was trimmed by 7 bases and V by 0 bases; bases with no gene match: 8. CDR1 and CDR2 from the germline V gene are KGHSH and LQKENI. CDR3: CASSPPAGGSRNEQFF. The CDR3 bases are TGTGCCAGCTCACCACCGGCGGGGGGCTCTCGGAATGAGCAGTTCTTC.